One and the same sample provided the 13 T cell receptor beta chains below, sequenced in a study of beta chain features in type 1 diabetes. Expressed TCRB transcripts were sequenced, since all the RNA that had been isolated was reverse transcribed. This table comes from immunoSEQ multiplex PCR, and its TCRdb copy is limited to in-frame clones, with some not included. The data hold about 140,000 clones, with around a tenth observed a single time. The sequencing input was central memory CD4+ T cells from blood. All receptors come from a woman aged 40 to 50 in good health.

This clone was seen only a few times. This rearrangement joins TRBV2 to TRBJ2-7, with no clear D. V lost 7 bases and J 7 bases, leaving 8 bases between the germline ends. This CDR3 has 10 amino acids. Germline V CDR1 and CDR2: SNHLY, FYNNEI. The chain's CDR3 is CASMNSEQYF. The CDR3 DNA is TGTGCCAGCATGAATAGTGAGCAGTACTTC.

This clone showed up just a few times. This chain uses TRBV6-5 with TRBJ1-2, with 9 bases aligning to TRBD1. With V trimmed by 7 bases and J by 6 bases, 6 bases remained unmatched. Germline values: CDR1 MNHEY, CDR2 SVGAGI. This CDR3 comprises 13 residues. This chain's CDR3 is CASTSGQGDGYTF. DNA of the CDR3: TGTGCCAGCACTTCGGGACAGGGCGATGGCTACACCTTC.

This clone appeared a few times. J is TRBJ2-3 and V is TRBV19; 7 bases are a match to TRBD2. The junction had 8 bases not matched to a gene; V was cut back by 3 bases and J by 5 bases. Germline lookup yields CDR1 LNHDA and CDR2 SQIVND (reference sequence). The length of the CDR3 is 15 residues. This CDR3 is CASSIGRRGVDTQYF. DNA for the CDR3: TGTGCCAGTAGTATCGGACGACGGGGGGTAGATACGCAGTATTTT.

A few counts support this clone. This chain links TRBV12-5 with TRBJ1-4; D is possibly TRBD1 (5 bases). The germline gives CDR1 LGHNT, CDR2 FRNRAP. The V end was cut by 1 base, the J end by 3 bases, with 6 bases between. This CDR3 is built from 14 residues. CDR3 nucleotide sequence: TGTGCTAGTGGTTTGGGACAGCCTAATGAAAAACTGTTTTTT. This codes for CASGLGQPNEKLFF.

The chain uses TRBV19 and TRBJ2-1, with 9 bases aligning to TRBD2. J gave up 5 bases and V 6 bases, and 14 bases lay outside the gene matches. Germline loops: CDR1 LNHDA, CDR2 SQIVND (reference sequence). The CDR3 extends over 17 amino acids. CDR3 in DNA: TGTGCCAGTAGACCCCTTTTAGCGGGGGTGGCGCACAATGAGCAGTTCTTC. Translated, it gives CASRPLLAGVAHNEQFF.

The V and J genes are TRBV7-8 and TRBJ1-2; 11 nucleotides align to TRBD1. The germline CDR1 and CDR2 sequences are SGHVS and FQNEAQ. The CDR3 is 15 amino acids. V was pared by 4 bases and J by 5 bases, with 6 bases of the junction left unmatched. The CDR3 loop reads CASSSRDRGVYGYTF. The CDR3 region has the DNA TGTGCCAGCAGCTCTCGGGACAGGGGGGTTTATGGCTACACCTTC.

There are many counts of this clone. The chain combines TRBV7-2 with TRBJ2-1, with TRBD2 matching over 10 bases. Per germline, CDR1 SGHTA and CDR2 FQGNSA. The CDR3 sequence is 16 residues long. Trimming cost V 2 bases and J 3 bases; bases outside gene matches: 4. In DNA, the CDR3 is TGTGCCAGCAGCTTATCTAGCGGGGGTAACTACAATGAGCAGTTCTTC. Its translation is CASSLSSGGNYNEQFF.

This clone was detected a few times. The gene calls are TRBV6-1 and TRBJ2-5; weak D call: TRBD2 (6 bases). CDR3 length: 15 residues. CDR1 is MNHNS, CDR2 SASEGT, per germline. Trimming took 1 base from V and 2 from J, leaving 11 bases between them. The CDR3 loop reads CASSEGLVVQETQYF. As DNA, the CDR3 is TGTGCCAGCAGTGAAGGACTAGTAGTTCAAGAGACCCAGTACTTC.

This clone showed up just a few times. This chain links TRBV9 with TRBJ1-1; no firm D call. Trimming cost V 0 bases and J 8 bases, with 14 bases left between them. CDR3 length: 14 amino acids. Germline loops: CDR1 SGDLS, CDR2 YYNGEE. The CDR3 reads CASSVDPVTGEAFF. CDR3 nucleotides: TGTGCCAGCAGCGTAGATCCGGTCACGGGAGAAGCTTTCTTT. Supplemented by reference TRBV9 and TRBJ1-1, the full variable domain reads DSGVTQTPKHLITATGQRVTLRCSPRSGDLSVYWYQQSLDQGLQFLIQYYNGEERAKGNILERFSAQQFPDLHSELNLSSLELGDSALYFCASSVDPVTGEAFFGQGTRLTVV.

In this sample, this clone turned up a few times. The chain has TRBV14 and TRBJ2-7, with a weak D call TRBD1 (6 bases). V was shortened by 4 bases and J by 0 bases, with 10 bases between the two germline ends. CDR1 is SGHDN and CDR2 is FVKESK in the germline V gene. The CDR3 loop spans 14 amino acids. The CDR3 DNA follows: TGTGCCAGCAGCCTCCGGACAGCCTCCTACGAGCAGTACTTC. Its translation: CASSLRTASYEQYF.

Only a few counts were recorded for this clone. The V and J genes are TRBV6-5 and TRBJ1-2; 7 bases fit TRBD1. CDR3 size: 15 residues. Germline V gene sequence: CDR1 MNHEY, CDR2 SVGAGI. V lost 2 bases, J lost 7 bases, and 10 bases stayed unmatched. CDR3 nucleotide sequence: TGTGCCAGCAGTTACCTCTCGGGACAGCTCTCTGGCTACACCTTC. This encodes CASSYLSGQLSGYTF.

The chain uses TRBV2 and TRBJ2-1; TRBD1 aligns across 9 bases. V shed 7 bases, J shed 14 bases, and the junction held 6 bases outside the gene matches. Germline assignment: CDR1 SNHLY and CDR2 FYNNEI. This CDR3 has 11 residues. CDR3 coding DNA: TGTGCCAGCAAGGGACAGGGAAGTGAGTTCTTC. It translates to CASKGQGSEFF.

This clone occurred a few times. The chain joins TRBV5-4 to TRBJ2-3; D not certain. CDR3 size: 14 residues. V lost 5 bases, J lost 2 bases, and 12 bases lay in between. The germline CDR1 and CDR2 sequences are SGHNT and YYREEE (reference sequence). The CDR3: CASSQGVTTDTQYF. CDR3 in DNA: TGTGCCAGCAGTCAAGGAGTAACCACAGATACGCAGTATTTT.